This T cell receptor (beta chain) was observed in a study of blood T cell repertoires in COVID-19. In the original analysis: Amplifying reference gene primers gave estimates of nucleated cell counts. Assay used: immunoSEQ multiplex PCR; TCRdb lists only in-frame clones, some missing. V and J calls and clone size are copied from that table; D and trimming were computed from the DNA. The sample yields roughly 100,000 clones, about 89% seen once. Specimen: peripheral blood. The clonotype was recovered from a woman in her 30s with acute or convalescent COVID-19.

The CDR3 coding sequence is TGTGCCAGCAGCGACAGGACGGAAAAACTGTTTTTT. Protein: CASSDRTEKLFF. The V and J genes are TRBV9 and TRBJ1-4; tentatively, D is TRBD1 (5 bases). Germline V gene sequence: CDR1 SGDLS, CDR2 YYNGEE. Trimming pared 3 bases from V and 8 bases from J, leaving 8 bases between. CDR3 size: 12 residues.